What follows describes a single T cell receptor beta chain. Alongside a J-beta primer mix, a sample-barcoded 5' primer served in a second PCR lasting roughly 7 to 11 cycles. TCRdb analysed the 5' RACE reads with MiXCR anew, one entry per CDR3 protein. In the table there are about 970,000 distinct CDR3 sequences, about 53% of which are singletons. The CDR3 runs to 16 residues. V was clipped by 7 bases and J by 4 bases; unmatched bases: 11. CDR1 MDHEN and CDR2 SYDVKM come from the germline V gene. The data stem from a study of blood T cells in healthy people across ages. Healthy Caucasians from Russia aged roughly 6 to 95 served as donors.

The source of this sequence is a woman aged 55-69 years in good health. The chain joins TRBV28 to TRBJ2-1; 9 bases fit TRBD2. The sample comprised blood. The CDR3 protein is CASTLAGGGIYNEQFF. The CDR3 nucleotides read TGTGCCAGCACCCTGGCGGGAGGGGGCATTTACAATGAGCAGTTCTTC. The entire variable domain, with the rest obtained from reference TRBV28 and TRBJ2-1, is as follows: DVKVTQSSRYLVKRTGEKVFLECVQDMDHENMFWYRQDPGLGLRLIYFSYDVKMKEKGDIPEGYSVSREKKERFSLILESASTNQTSMYLCASTLAGGGIYNEQFFGPGTRLTVL.